The 13 T cell receptor beta chains in this list originate from one sample, sequenced in a study of vaccination and CD4 T cells after COVID-19. For these receptors, no antigen is known. The study sequenced cultured CD4+ T cell DNA using the Oncomine TCR Beta short-read assay. MiXCR, applied by TCRdb to the PCR reads, yields one record per CDR3 protein. The sample comprises some 10,000 distinct CDR3 sequences, 64% of which are singletons, and about a third rests with the top ten. Stated treatment: roughly 10-day PBMC culture with coronavirus spike peptide pools or control peptides (ViraFEST assay). The specimen was CD4+ T cells from blood, cultured in vitro. These receptors all come from a human donor who had recovered from COVID-19.

The chain recombines TRBV7-2 with TRBJ1-1, with a possible D match to TRBD1 (5 bases). Trimming took 6 bases from V and 0 from J, leaving 14 bases between them. The germline gives CDR1 SGHTA, CDR2 FQGNSA. This CDR3 contains 15 residues. The CDR3 DNA sequence: TGTGCCAGCAGTTACCGGGTGGGGGTGAACACTGAAGCTTTCTTT. This codes for CASSYRVGVNTEAFF.

The V call is TRBV30, the J call TRBJ2-1; possibly TRBD1 or TRBD2 for D (6 bases each). Trimming shortened V by 5 bases and J by 6 bases, and 11 bases separated the two germline ends. The CDR3 has 12 residues. Germline CDR1 and CDR2: GTSNPN and SVGIG (reference sequence). Here the CDR3 DNA reads TGTGCCTGGTCCCCGGGGGCCAATGAGCAGTTCTTC. This translates into CAWSPGANEQFF.

V usage is TRBV30 and J usage is TRBJ2-3, with 7 nucleotides matching TRBD2. Unmatched junction bases numbered 7, after V lost 6 bases and J lost 1 base. This CDR3 has 14 residues. CDR1 is GTSNPN, CDR2 SVGIG, per germline (reference sequence). The CDR3 is CACRGGKGTDTQYF. For the CDR3, the DNA is TGTGCCTGCCGCGGGGGAAAGGGCACAGATACGCAGTATTTT. Based on the CDR3 plus reference TRBV30 and TRBJ2-3, the full variable domain is SQTIHQWPATLVQPVGSPLSLECTVEGTSNPNLYWYRQAAGRGLQLLFYSVGIGQISSEVPQNLSASRPQDRQFILSSKKLLLSDSGFYLCACRGGKGTDTQYFGPGTRLTVL.

Comments on this clonotype: One junction end disagrees with the germline gene, perhaps due to a read error. The chain has TRBV7-9 and TRBJ1-5; D remains ambiguous. The V gene's germline CDR1 is SEHNR and CDR2 FQNEAQ (reference sequence). This CDR3 region has 14 residues. The CDR3 loop is CASSIAGSNQPQHF. DNA of the CDR3: TGTGCCAGCAGCATAGCGGGGAGCAATCAGCCCCAGCATTTT.

This clonotype has more than one count but fewer than ten. The genes are TRBV5-1 and TRBJ2-3; 8 bases line up with TRBD1. The CDR3 is 16 residues long. Trimming removed 4 bases from V and 0 bases from J; junction bases left unmatched: 7. CDR1 SGHRS and CDR2 YFSETQ come from the germline V gene. The CDR3 region has the DNA TGCGCCAGCAGCGCGAAGACAGGGGTGAGCACAGATACGCAGTATTTT. The encoded protein is CASSAKTGVSTDTQYF.

J is TRBJ1-4 and V is TRBV28, with no clear D. Per the germline V gene, CDR1 is MDHEN and CDR2 is SYDVKM. The CDR3 consists of 12 residues. Between the trimmed V and J ends, which lost 1 base and 8 bases, there was a span of 5 bases. CDR3: CASSLSREKLFF. The CDR3 coding sequence is TGTGCCAGCAGTTTATCCAGGGAAAAACTGTTTTTT.

The chain links TRBV6-1 to TRBJ2-1; D may be TRBD2 (5 bases). Germline V gene sequence: CDR1 MNHNS, CDR2 SASEGT. Trimming pared 6 bases from V and 2 bases from J, leaving 8 bases between. The CDR3 covers 13 residues. CDR3 residues: CASSGVAYNEQFF. CDR3 coding DNA: TGTGCCAGCAGCGGGGTCGCCTACAATGAGCAGTTCTTC.

J is TRBJ1-1 and V is TRBV3-1; 7 bases are shared with TRBD1. The CDR3 has 17 residues. The germline V gene encodes CDR1 LGHDT and CDR2 YNNKEL (reference sequence). V gave up 0 bases and J gave up 2 bases; unmatched junction bases: 9. CDR3 residues: CASSQDVYGTANTEAFF. CDR3 bases: TGTGCCAGCAGCCAAGACGTCTACGGGACAGCCAACACTGAAGCTTTCTTT.

This clonotype appeared once. V gene TRBV2 combines with J gene TRBJ2-5, with unresolved D. Germline V gene lookup returns CDR1 SNHLY and CDR2 FYNNEI. Trimming took 3 bases from V and 2 from J, leaving 7 bases between them. This CDR3 is 13 amino acids long. CDR3 nucleotides: TGTGCCAGCAGTGAGTCTCGGCAAGAGACCCAGTACTTC. This encodes CASSESRQETQYF.

This chain joins TRBV20-1 and TRBJ2-3, with 9 bases lining up with TRBD2. Germline V lookup: CDR1 DFQATT, CDR2 SNEGSKA (reference sequence). This CDR3 is 17 amino acids long. V dropped 5 bases and J dropped 0; count of bases not matched to a gene: 12. The CDR3 DNA reads TGCAGTGCTGCGTGGAGGCGGGAGGGCTCTAGCACAGATACGCAGTATTTT. Translated, it gives CSAAWRREGSSTDTQYF.

The CDR3 nucleotides are TGTGCCAGCATCCTGGAGGGTGGCACTGAAGCTTTCTTT. Its translation: CASILEGGTEAFF. The chain couples TRBV6-1 to TRBJ1-1; the D is unclear. This CDR3 contains 13 residues. Germline CDR1 MNHNS, CDR2 SASEGT. Deletions cut 7 bases from V and 4 bases from J, with 13 bases between.

The chain carries TRBV25-1 and TRBJ1-3; the D gene is possibly TRBD1 (5 bases). The CDR3 runs to 16 residues. With 3 bases removed from V and 2 bases from J, the gap between germline ends came to 14 bases. From germline, CDR1 is MGHDK and CDR2 SYGVNS. For the CDR3, the DNA is TGTGCCAGCAGTGATCCGGGGGAGCTGGCTGGAAACACCATATATTTT. Its translation is CASSDPGELAGNTIYF.

The chain joins TRBV20-1 to TRBJ1-5; possibly TRBD1 for D (6 bases). Per the germline V gene, CDR1 is DFQATT and CDR2 is SNEGSKA (reference sequence). The CDR3 is made up of 15 amino acids. V lost 7 bases and J lost 0, with 16 bases in between. CDR3 sequence reads: CSVPTGGDSNQPQHF. The CDR3 DNA sequence: TGCAGTGTCCCGACAGGTGGGGATAGCAATCAGCCCCAGCATTTT.